The T cell receptor beta chain described here comes from a study of technical replicates of blood from a handful of donors. Germline V lookup: CDR1 MDHEN, CDR2 SYDVKM. The CDR3 spans 15 residues. Trimming took 6 bases from V and 5 from J, leaving 17 bases between them. Only in-frame clones appear in the TCRdb table, and some are missing; sequencing was by immunoSEQ multiplex PCR. The top ten clones hold 0.15% to 0.2% of a sample with approximately 76,000 clones, 97% of them seen once. Sequencing used T cells isolated from PBMCs. The clonotype comes from a human donor in good health. The chain has TRBV28 and TRBJ2-1; D is unresolved. The CDR3 DNA reads TGTGCCAGCAGGGAAACTACCGTACGAAACAATGAGCAGTTCTTC. Protein product: CASRETTVRNNEQFF.